The sequence of this T cell receptor beta chain was determined in a study of blood T cell repertoires in COVID-19. Germline loops: CDR1 SQVTM, CDR2 ANQGSEA. This CDR3 spans 15 amino acids. Trimming cost V 4 bases and J 1 base; bases outside gene matches: 9. Assay used: immunoSEQ multiplex PCR; TCRdb lists only in-frame clones, some missing. This table holds roughly 410,000 clones, around nine tenths found once. The gene calls are TRBV29-1 and TRBJ1-1; 7 bases line up with TRBD1. Sequencing was done on a sample of peripheral blood. The source is a middle-aged woman with COVID-19, enrolled during active disease. CDR3 sequence: CSVGVARGENTEAFF. The CDR3 DNA is TGCAGCGTTGGGGTGGCCAGGGGGGAGAACACTGAAGCTTTCTTT.